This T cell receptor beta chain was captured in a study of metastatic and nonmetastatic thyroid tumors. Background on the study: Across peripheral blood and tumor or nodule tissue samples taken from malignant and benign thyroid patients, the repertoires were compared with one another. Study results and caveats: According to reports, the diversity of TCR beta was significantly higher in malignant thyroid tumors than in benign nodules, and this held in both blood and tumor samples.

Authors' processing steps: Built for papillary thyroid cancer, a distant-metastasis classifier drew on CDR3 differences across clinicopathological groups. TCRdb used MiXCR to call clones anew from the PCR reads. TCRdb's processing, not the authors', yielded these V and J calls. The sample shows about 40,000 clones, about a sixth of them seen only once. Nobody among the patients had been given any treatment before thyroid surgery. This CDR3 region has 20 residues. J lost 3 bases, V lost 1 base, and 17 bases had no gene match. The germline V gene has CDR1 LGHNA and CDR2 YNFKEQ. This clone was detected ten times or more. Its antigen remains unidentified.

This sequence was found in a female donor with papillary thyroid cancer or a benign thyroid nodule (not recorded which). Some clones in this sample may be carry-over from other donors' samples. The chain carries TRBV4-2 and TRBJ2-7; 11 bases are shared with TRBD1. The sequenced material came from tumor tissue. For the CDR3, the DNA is TGTGCCAGCAGCCAAGGACGTTTGGACAGGGGGCCCTACGGGCACTACGAGCAGTACTTC. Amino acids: CASSQGRLDRGPYGHYEQYF.